This section outlines one T cell receptor (beta chain) sequence together with its context. As yet, its antigen is unknown. The data stem from a study of cytomegalovirus exposure and HLA in healthy donors. Study results and limitations: Accurate prediction of most subjects' HLA-A and HLA-B alleles from TCR beta sequences was reported. According to a later analysis, donors in an Asian-associated ancestry cluster reportedly had fewer N-insertions than the roughly 640-donor mean.

Nominally healthy donors provided the samples, though records likely missed some immune exposures. Germline CDR1 reads SGHNT; CDR2 reads YYREEE (reference sequence). CDR3 size: 13 residues. V was pared by 4 bases and J by 5 bases, with 12 bases between. Researchers ran the PCR with 60 Vbeta and 13 Jbeta primers. Original data processing: About 9.9 million shared chains were among around 78 million unique TCR beta chains counted in a later analysis. Some clones are missing from TCRdb's copy, which holds only in-frame ones; the method was immunoSEQ multiplex PCR. The V and J calls and the clone size are those of that table, but D and trimming were determined from the DNA. The repertoire has about 140,000 clones, around 70% of them found once; the top ten carry under 2%.

V and J are TRBV5-4 and TRBJ2-5; the D gene is possibly TRBD2 (7 bases). The sequence was obtained from a woman aged 25-40 years in good health and CMV-seronegative. The specimen was PBMCs. For the CDR3, the DNA is TGTGCCAGCAGCCGAGAGGGGGGGGAGACCCAGTACTTC. Encoded protein: CASSREGGETQYF. Variable domain in full (rest from reference TRBV5-4 and TRBJ2-5): ETGVTQSPTHLIKTRGQQVTLRCSSQSGHNTVSWYQQALGQGPQFIFQYYREEENGRGNFPPRFSGLQFPNYSSELNVNALELDDSALYLCASSREGGETQYFGPGTRLLVL.